This T cell receptor (beta chain) came from a study of T cells in Graves' hyperthyroidism and ophthalmopathy. Notes on the study in general: Blood also carried most thyroid clonotypes expanded above 0.001.

The CDR3 loop spans 16 amino acids. V shed 4 bases and J 6 bases; nucleotides not matched to a gene: 8. Germline CDR1 is SGHVS and CDR2 is FQNEAQ. On this clonotype itself: What it binds is not known.

RNA transcripts served as the template for amplifying TCR beta CDR3 regions. The study used the HTBI primer set for a first-round RT-PCR of the TCR CDR3. TCRdb fed the multiplex PCR reads into MiXCR, producing one record per CDR3 protein. The sample lists 640,000 or so distinct CDR3 sequences; 12% to 15% were seen once. Uncontrolled infection, other autoimmune disease, pregnancy or lactation led to exclusion. The PBMCs were sourced from fresh peripheral blood (about 9.7 ml). This rearrangement joins TRBV7-8 to TRBJ2-1, with 11 bases matching TRBD2. The sequencing sample was made of blood. The receptor was isolated from a woman between 18 and 29 years old with Graves' ophthalmopathy. The CDR3 DNA reads as TGTGCCAGCAGCTCCCGAATAGCGGGAGGGCCCAATGAGCAGTTCTTC. Translation gives CASSSRIAGGPNEQFF.